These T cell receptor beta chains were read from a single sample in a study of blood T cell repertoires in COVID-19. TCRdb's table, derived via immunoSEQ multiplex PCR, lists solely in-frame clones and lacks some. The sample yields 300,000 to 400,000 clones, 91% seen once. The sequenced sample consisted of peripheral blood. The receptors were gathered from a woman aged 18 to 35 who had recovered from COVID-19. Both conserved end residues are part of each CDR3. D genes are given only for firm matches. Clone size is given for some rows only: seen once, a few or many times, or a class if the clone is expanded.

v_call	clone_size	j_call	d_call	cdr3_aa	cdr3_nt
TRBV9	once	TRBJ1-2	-	CASSADPGEANYGYTF	TGTGCCAGCAGCGCGGACCCGGGGGAAGCTAACTATGGCTACACCTTC
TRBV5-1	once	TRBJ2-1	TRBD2	CASSLASGINNEQFF	TGCGCCAGCAGCTTGGCTAGCGGGATAAACAATGAGCAGTTCTTC
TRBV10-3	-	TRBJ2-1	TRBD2	CAISELAGVNEQFF	TGTGCCATCAGTGAACTAGCGGGAGTCAATGAGCAGTTCTTC
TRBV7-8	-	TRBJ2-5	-	CASSQGVQETQYF	TGTGCCAGCAGCCAGGGAGTACAAGAGACCCAGTACTTC
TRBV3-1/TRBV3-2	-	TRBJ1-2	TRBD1	CASSPGTDTLYGYTF	TGTGCCAGCAGCCCCGGGACAGATACTTTATATGGCTACACCTTC
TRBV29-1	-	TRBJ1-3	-	CSAGHISGNTIYF	TGCAGCGCTGGACATATCTCTGGAAACACCATATATTTT
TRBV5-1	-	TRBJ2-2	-	CATTWGTVAAGELFF	TGCGCCACCACCTGGGGCACCGTTGCGGCGGGGGAGCTGTTTTTT
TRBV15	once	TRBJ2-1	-	CATSRDIGVGGEQFF	TGTGCCACCAGCAGAGACATTGGGGTAGGGGGTGAGCAGTTCTTC
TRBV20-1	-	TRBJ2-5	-	CSASTRETQYF	TGCAGTGCTAGCACTAGAGAGACCCAGTACTTC
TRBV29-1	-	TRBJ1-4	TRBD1	CSVLTGDPNEKLFF	TGCAGCGTACTAACAGGGGATCCTAATGAAAAACTGTTTTTT
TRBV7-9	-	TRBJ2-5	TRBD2	CASSLAPQAGGGETQYF	TGTGCCAGCAGCTTAGCCCCGCAAGCGGGAGGGGGGGAGACCCAGTACTTC
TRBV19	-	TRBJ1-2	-	CASSEGTDYGYTF	TGTGCCAGTAGTGAAGGGACTGACTATGGCTACACCTTC
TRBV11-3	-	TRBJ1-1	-	CASSGGMGSTEAFF	TGTGCCAGCAGCGGAGGCATGGGGAGCACTGAAGCTTTCTTT
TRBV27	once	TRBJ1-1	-	CASSPDTNTEAFF	TGTGCCAGCAGTCCGGACACGAACACTGAAGCTTTCTTT
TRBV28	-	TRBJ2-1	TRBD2	CASSFTGLAGFF	TGTGCCAGCAGTTTTACGGGCCTAGCGGGGTTCTTC
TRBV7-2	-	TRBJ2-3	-	CASSLPREAETTDTQYF	TGTGCCAGCAGCTTACCTAGGGAAGCGGAAACCACAGATACGCAGTATTTT